This is a list of T cell receptor beta chains from one sample in a study of T cell responses to AZD1222 COVID-19 vaccine. The assay was immunoSEQ multiplex PCR, and TCRdb's table has in-frame clones only and misses some. Here the sample spans approximately 100,000 clones, 85% to 90% being singletons. Sequencing used peripheral blood, obtained on day 0 of AZD1222 vaccination. These TCRs come from an adult in good health. The CDR3 runs from the conserved cysteine through the conserved F or W. The order of the fields is V gene, J gene, clone size, D gene, CDR3 protein, CDR3 DNA. A D gene is named only where the DNA matches it firmly. Clone size is not always given. Where it is, it says once, few, many or a class for expanded clones.

V: TRBV5-1; J: TRBJ2-1; size: NA; D: TRBD2; CDR3: CASSLAVAGDPNNEQFF; DNA: TGCGCCAGCAGCTTGGCTGTTGCGGGAGACCCAAACAATGAGCAGTTCTTC
V: TRBV2; J: TRBJ1-5; size: NA; D: NA; CDR3: CASSRGLGAPSSNQPQHF; DNA: TGTGCCAGCAGTCGAGGTCTGGGGGCCCCTTCAAGCAATCAGCCCCAGCATTTT
V: TRBV27; J: TRBJ1-1; size: few; D: NA; CDR3: CASSLGTSTEAFF; DNA: TGTGCCAGCAGTTTAGGAACGAGCACTGAAGCTTTCTTT
V: TRBV27; J: TRBJ2-1; size: NA; D: TRBD1; CDR3: CASSPLGTGVLFSSYNEQFF; DNA: TGTGCCAGCAGCCCGCTCGGGACAGGGGTCCTCTTCTCCTCCTACAATGAGCAGTTCTTC
V: TRBV9; J: TRBJ1-5; size: NA; D: TRBD1; CDR3: CASSDTGEGQPQHF; DNA: TGTGCCAGCAGCGATACAGGGGAGGGTCAGCCCCAGCATTTT
V: TRBV9; J: TRBJ2-3; size: NA; D: TRBD2; CDR3: CASSDRWGSGISDTQYF; DNA: TGTGCCAGCAGCGACCGTTGGGGTAGCGGGATATCAGATACGCAGTATTTT
V: TRBV27; J: TRBJ1-3; size: NA; D: NA; CDR3: CASSLTANSGNTIYF; DNA: TGTGCCAGCAGTTTGACAGCCAACTCTGGAAACACCATATATTTT
V: TRBV27; J: TRBJ1-6; size: medium-sized; D: NA; CDR3: CASSSGPNYNSPLHF; DNA: TGTGCCAGCAGTTCAGGACCGAATTATAATTCACCCCTCCACTTT
V: TRBV29-1; J: TRBJ2-7; size: once; D: TRBD2; CDR3: CSVERLAANSYEQYF; DNA: TGCAGCGTTGAACGGCTAGCGGCCAACTCCTACGAGCAGTACTTC
V: TRBV6-5; J: TRBJ1-6; size: NA; D: NA; CDR3: CASSYRRAGSPLHF; DNA: TGTGCCAGCAGTTATAGGAGGGCTGGTTCACCCCTCCACTTT
V: TRBV6-5; J: TRBJ1-4; size: NA; D: TRBD1; CDR3: CASRGTATEKLFF; DNA: TGTGCCAGCAGGGGGACAGCGACTGAAAAACTGTTTTTT
V: TRBV6-5; J: TRBJ1-1; size: NA; D: NA; CDR3: CASMLAANTEAFF; DNA: TGTGCCAGCATGCTGGCAGCGAACACTGAAGCTTTCTTT
V: TRBV6-5; J: TRBJ1-1; size: NA; D: NA; CDR3: CATERGWENTEAFF; DNA: TGTGCCACCGAACGGGGATGGGAGAACACTGAAGCTTTCTTT